This TCR beta chain was sequenced in a study of identical twins. General study points: Beta out-of-frame twin sharing showed a weaker excess. Fewer insertions marked abundant cord blood beta clonotypes; young adult naive trended weakly, memory not at all.

A note on this clonotype: What it binds is unknown.

TCRdb itself ran the 5' RACE reads through MiXCR, one entry per CDR3 protein. The sample has around 680,000 distinct CDR3 sequences, more than 6.5% seen once; the top ten hold approximately 0.89%. The CDR3 contains 9 residues. The V end lost 1 base, the J end lost 12 bases, and 2 bases lay between the germline ends. Germline V gene data show CDR1 as LNHDA and CDR2 as SQIVND (reference sequence). The sample also formed part of further work on yellow fever vaccine responses in identical twins.

What was sequenced was PBMCs. The genes are TRBV19 and TRBJ2-3; D unresolved. This clonotype was obtained from a woman aged 18-29 years in good health. CDR3 amino acids: CASSIGQYF. DNA of the CDR3: TGTGCCAGTAGTATAGGACAGTATTTT.